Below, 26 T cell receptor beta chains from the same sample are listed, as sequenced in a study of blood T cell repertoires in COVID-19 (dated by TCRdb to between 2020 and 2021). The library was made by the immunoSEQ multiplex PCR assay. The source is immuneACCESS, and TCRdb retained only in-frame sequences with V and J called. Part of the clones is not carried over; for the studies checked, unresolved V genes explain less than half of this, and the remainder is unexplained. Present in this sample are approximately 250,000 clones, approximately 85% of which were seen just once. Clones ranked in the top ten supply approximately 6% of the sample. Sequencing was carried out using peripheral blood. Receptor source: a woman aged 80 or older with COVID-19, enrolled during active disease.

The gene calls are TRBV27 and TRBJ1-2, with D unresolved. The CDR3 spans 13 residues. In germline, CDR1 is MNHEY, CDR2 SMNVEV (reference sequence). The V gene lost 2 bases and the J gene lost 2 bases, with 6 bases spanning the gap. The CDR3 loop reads CASSLRGNYGYTF. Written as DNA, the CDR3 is TGTGCCAGCAGTTTACGAGGGAACTATGGCTACACCTTC.

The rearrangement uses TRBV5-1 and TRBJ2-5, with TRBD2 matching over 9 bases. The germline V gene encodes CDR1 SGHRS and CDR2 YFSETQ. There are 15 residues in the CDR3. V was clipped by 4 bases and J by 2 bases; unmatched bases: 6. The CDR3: CASSRIAGVQETQYF. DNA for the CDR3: TGCGCCAGCAGCCGCATAGCGGGGGTACAAGAGACCCAGTACTTC.

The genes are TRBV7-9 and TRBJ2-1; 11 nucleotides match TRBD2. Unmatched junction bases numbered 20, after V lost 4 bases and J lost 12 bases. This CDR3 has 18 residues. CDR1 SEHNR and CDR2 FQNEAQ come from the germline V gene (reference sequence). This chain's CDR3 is CASSSRGFATSGDIVQFF. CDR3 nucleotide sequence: TGTGCCAGCAGCTCAAGGGGCTTCGCGACTAGCGGGGATATCGTGCAGTTCTTC.

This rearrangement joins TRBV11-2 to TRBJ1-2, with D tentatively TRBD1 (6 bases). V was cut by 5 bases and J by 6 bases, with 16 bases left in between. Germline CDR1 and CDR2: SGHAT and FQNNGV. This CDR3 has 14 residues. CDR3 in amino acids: CASSLRGIGDGYTF. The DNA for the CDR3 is TGTGCCAGCAGCCTCAGGGGCATTGGCGATGGCTACACCTTC.

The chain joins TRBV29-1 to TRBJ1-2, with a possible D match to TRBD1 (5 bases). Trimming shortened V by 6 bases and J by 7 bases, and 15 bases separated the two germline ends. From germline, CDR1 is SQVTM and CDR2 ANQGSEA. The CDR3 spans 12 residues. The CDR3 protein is CSVVQAYSGYTF. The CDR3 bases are TGCAGCGTCGTACAGGCGTACAGTGGCTACACCTTC.

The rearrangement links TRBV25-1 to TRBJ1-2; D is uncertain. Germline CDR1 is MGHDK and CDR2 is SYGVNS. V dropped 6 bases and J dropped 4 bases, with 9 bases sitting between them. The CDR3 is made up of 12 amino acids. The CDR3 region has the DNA TGTGCCAGCAGAAAAGGAGGCTATGGCTACACCTTC. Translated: CASRKGGYGYTF.

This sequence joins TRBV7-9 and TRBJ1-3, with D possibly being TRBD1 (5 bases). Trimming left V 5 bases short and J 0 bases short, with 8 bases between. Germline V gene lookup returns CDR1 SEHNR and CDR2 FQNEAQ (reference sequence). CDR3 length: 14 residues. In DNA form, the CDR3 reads TGTGCCAGCAGCATCGACAGCTCTGGAAACACCATATATTTT. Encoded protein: CASSIDSSGNTIYF.

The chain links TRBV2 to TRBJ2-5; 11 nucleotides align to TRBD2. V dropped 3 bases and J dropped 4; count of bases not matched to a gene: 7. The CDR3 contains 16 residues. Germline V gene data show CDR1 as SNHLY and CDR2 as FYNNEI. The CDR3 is CASSDLAGGRLETQYF. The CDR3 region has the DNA TGTGCCAGCAGTGATTTAGCGGGGGGGAGGTTAGAGACCCAGTACTTC.

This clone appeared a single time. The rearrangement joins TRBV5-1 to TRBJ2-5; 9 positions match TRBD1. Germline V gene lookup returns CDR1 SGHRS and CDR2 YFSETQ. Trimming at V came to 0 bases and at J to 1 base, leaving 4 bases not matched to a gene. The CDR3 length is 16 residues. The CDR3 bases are TGCGCCAGCAGCTTGGGACAGGGGGTTGGCCAAGAGACCCAGTACTTC. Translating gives CASSLGQGVGQETQYF.

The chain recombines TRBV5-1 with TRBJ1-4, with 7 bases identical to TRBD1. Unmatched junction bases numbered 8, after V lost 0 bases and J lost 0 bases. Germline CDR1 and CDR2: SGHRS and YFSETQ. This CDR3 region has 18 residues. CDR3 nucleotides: TGCGCCAGCAGCTTGGGAGGCACAGGGGATGCAACTAATGAAAAACTGTTTTTT. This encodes CASSLGGTGDATNEKLFF.

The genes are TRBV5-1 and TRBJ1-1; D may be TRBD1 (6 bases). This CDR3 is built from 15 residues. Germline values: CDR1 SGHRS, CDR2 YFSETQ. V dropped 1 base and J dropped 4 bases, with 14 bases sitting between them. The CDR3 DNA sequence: TGCGCCAGCAGCTTGTTAGGGGGGGAGATCACTGAAGCTTTCTTT. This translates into CASSLLGGEITEAFF.

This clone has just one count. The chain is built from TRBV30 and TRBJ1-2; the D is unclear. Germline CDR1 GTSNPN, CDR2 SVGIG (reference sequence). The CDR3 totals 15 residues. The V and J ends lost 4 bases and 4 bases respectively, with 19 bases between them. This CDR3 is CAWKREGLAPYGYTF. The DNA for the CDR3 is TGTGCCTGGAAGCGCGAGGGTCTTGCACCCTATGGCTACACCTTC.

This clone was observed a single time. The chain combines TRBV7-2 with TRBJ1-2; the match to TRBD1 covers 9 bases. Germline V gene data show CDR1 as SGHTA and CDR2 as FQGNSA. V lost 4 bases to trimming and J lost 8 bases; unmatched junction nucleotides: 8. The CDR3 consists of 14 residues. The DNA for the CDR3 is TGTGCCAGCAGCTCAGGGACAGGGTACCGCGGCTACACCTTC. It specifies CASSSGTGYRGYTF.

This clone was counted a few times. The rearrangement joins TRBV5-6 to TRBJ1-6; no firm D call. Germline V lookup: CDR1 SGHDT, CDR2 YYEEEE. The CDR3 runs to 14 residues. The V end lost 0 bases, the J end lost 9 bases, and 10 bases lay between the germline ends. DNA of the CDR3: TGTGCCAGCAGCTTGGTAACAGCCTTTTCACCCCTCCACTTT. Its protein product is CASSLVTAFSPLHF.

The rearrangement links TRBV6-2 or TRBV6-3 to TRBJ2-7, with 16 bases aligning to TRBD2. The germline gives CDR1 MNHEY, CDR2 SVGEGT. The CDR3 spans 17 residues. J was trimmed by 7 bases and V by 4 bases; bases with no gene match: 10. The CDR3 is CASSSAGTSGGAREQYV. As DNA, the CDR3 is TGTGCCAGCAGTTCGGCCGGGACTAGCGGGGGGGCTCGGGAGCAGTACGTC.

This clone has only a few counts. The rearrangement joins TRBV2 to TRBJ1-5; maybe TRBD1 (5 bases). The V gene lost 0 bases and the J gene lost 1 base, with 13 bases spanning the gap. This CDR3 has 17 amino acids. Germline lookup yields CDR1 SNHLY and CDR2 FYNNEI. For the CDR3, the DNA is TGTGCCAGCAGTGAAGCGGGGGGACCCTCGAGCAATCAGCCCCAGCATTTT. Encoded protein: CASSEAGGPSSNQPQHF.

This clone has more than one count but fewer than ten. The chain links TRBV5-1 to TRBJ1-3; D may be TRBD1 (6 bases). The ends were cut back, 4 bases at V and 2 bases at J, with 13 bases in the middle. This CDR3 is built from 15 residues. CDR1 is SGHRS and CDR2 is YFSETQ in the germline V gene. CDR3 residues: CASSQQGIAGNTIYF. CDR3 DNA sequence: TGCGCCAGCAGCCAACAGGGAATCGCTGGAAACACCATATATTTT.

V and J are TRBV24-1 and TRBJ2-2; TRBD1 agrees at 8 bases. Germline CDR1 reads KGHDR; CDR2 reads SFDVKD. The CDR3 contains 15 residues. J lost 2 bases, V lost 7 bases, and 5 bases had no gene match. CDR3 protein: CATRQTGANTGELFF. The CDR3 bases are TGTGCCACCAGGCAGACAGGGGCCAACACCGGGGAGCTGTTTTTT.

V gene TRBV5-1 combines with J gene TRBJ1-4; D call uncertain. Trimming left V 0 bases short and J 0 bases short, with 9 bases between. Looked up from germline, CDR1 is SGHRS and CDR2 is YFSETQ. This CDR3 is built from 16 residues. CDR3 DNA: TGCGCCAGCAGCTTGGCGGGGTCTGCAACTAATGAAAAACTGTTTTTT. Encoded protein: CASSLAGSATNEKLFF.

CDR3 protein: CASSIDGNTIYF. Here the CDR3 DNA reads TGTGCCAGCAGTATAGACGGGAACACCATATATTTT. V is TRBV7-9 and J is TRBJ1-3; D remains unclear. The CDR3 runs to 12 residues. Germline CDR1 reads SEHNR; CDR2 reads FQNEAQ (reference sequence). V was shortened by 6 bases and J by 7 bases, with 10 bases between the two germline ends.

The CDR3 nucleotides read TGCGCCAGCAGCTTGTCCGGGCGGGGGGCCAGGGAGACCCAGTACTTC. Residues: CASSLSGRGARETQYF. The chain employs TRBV5-1 and TRBJ2-5; 8 bases are shared with TRBD2. Germline V gene data show CDR1 as SGHRS and CDR2 as YFSETQ. The V gene end was trimmed by 1 base and the J gene end by 5 bases; junction bases not matched to a gene: 10. The CDR3 runs 16 residues.

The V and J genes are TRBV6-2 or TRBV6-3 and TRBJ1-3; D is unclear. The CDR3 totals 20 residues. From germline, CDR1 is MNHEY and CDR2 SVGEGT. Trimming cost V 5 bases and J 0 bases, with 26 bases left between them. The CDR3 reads CASSPPGGIGLIHSGNTIYF. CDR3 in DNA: TGTGCCAGCAGTCCACCGGGAGGGATAGGGTTGATCCACTCTGGAAACACCATATATTTT.

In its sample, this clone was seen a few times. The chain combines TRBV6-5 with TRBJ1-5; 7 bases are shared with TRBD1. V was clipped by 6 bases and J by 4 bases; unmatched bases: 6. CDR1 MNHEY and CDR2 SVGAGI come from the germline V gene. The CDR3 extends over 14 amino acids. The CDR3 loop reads CASSPGRGNQPQHF. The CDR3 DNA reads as TGTGCCAGCAGCCCGGGCAGGGGGAATCAGCCCCAGCATTTT.

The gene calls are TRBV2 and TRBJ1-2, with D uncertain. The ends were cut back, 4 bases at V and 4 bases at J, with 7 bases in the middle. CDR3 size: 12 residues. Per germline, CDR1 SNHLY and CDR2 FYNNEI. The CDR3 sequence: CASSVVPYGYTF. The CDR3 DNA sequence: TGTGCCAGCAGTGTAGTACCCTATGGCTACACCTTC.

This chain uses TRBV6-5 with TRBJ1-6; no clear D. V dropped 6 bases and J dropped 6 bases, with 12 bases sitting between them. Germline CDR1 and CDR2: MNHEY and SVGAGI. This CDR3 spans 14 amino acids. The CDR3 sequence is CASSYGSANSPLHF. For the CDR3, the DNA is TGTGCCAGCAGCTACGGCTCCGCTAATTCACCCCTCCACTTT.

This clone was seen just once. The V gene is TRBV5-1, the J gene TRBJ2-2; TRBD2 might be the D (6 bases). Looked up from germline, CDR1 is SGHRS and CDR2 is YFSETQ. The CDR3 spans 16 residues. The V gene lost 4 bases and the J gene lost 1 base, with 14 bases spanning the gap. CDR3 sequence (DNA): TGCGCCAGCAGCCGGGAGAGGGATAGGAACACCGGGGAGCTGTTTTTT. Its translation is CASSRERDRNTGELFF.